Below are 30 T cell receptor beta chains sequenced from a single sample in a study of read filtering for tumor transcriptome and immune sequencing. This library used around 400 ng RNA and molecular barcoded adaptors spanning alpha/delta and beta/gamma chains. TCRdb passed the reads through MiXCR, listing each CDR3 protein once. Of over 45,000 distinct CDR3 sequences in the sample, roughly 19% are singletons; the top ten hold approximately 18%. Source material: a population of CD138-negative cells sorted from bone marrow. The receptors shown here come from a donor aged 40 or over with multiple myeloma.

Many counts were recorded for this clonotype. This rearrangement joins TRBV7-2 to TRBJ2-2, with 11 bases identical to TRBD2. The CDR3 is 16 amino acids. V shed 5 bases, J shed 8 bases, and the junction held 10 bases outside the gene matches. Germline CDR1 and CDR2: SGHTA and FQGNSA. In nucleotides, the CDR3 is TGTGCCAGCAGCCCCCTAGCGGGAGGAGGAGTTGGGGAGCTGTTTTTT. This gives the protein CASSPLAGGGVGELFF.

The table lists this clonotype with many counts. The gene calls are TRBV20-1 and TRBJ2-3; 7 bases align to TRBD1. The ends lost 6 bases at V and 4 bases at J; junction bases unmatched: 7. The germline CDR1 and CDR2 sequences are DFQATT and SNEGSKA (reference sequence). This CDR3 contains 13 residues. The CDR3, as DNA: TGCAGTGCGGGGGACCAGGGGGCAGATACGCAGTATTTT. Translation gives CSAGDQGADTQYF.

The sample holds a few counts of this clonotype. The gene calls are TRBV15 and TRBJ2-3, with TRBD2 matching over 13 bases. The CDR3 consists of 18 residues. Germline values: CDR1 LNHNV, CDR2 YYDKDF (reference sequence). J gave up 5 bases and V 0 bases, and 8 bases lay outside the gene matches. CDR3 nucleotide sequence: TGTGCCACCAGCAGAGATTTTAGGACTAGCGGGAGAAAAGATACGCAGTATTTT. This gives the protein CATSRDFRTSGRKDTQYF.

In its sample, this clonotype was seen a few times. A much bigger clone sits one base away, suggesting this may be a read error. This chain connects TRBV7-9 to TRBJ2-1; no clear D. V lost 5 bases and J lost 4, with 15 bases in between. This CDR3 spans 15 amino acids. The germline CDR1 and CDR2 sequences are SEHNR and FQNEAQ (reference sequence). The CDR3 is CASSPRGVMYNEQFF. In DNA, the CDR3 is TGTGCCAGCAGCCCGCGCGGAGTCATGTACAATGAGCAGTTCTTC. Full variable domain (outside the CDR3, taken from reference TRBV7-9 and TRBJ2-1): DTGVSQNPRHKITKRGQNVTFRCDPISEHNRLYWYRQTLGQGPEFLTYFQNEAQLEKSRLLSDRFSAERPKGSFSTLEIQRTEQGDSAMYLCASSPRGVMYNEQFFGPGTRLTVL.

The rearrangement joins TRBV5-1 to TRBJ1-1; D might be TRBD1 (5 bases). Germline CDR1 is SGHRS and CDR2 is YFSETQ. CDR3 size: 13 residues. Trimming shortened V by 4 bases and J by 4 bases, and 11 bases separated the two germline ends. The CDR3 spells CASSSGTGTEAFF. The CDR3 DNA reads TGCGCCAGCAGCAGCGGGACGGGCACTGAAGCTTTCTTT.

There are many counts of this clonotype. CDR3 DNA sequence: TGTGCCACCAGAGGGGCCCTAACCGGGGAGCTGTTTTTT. The encoded protein is CATRGALTGELFF. The rearrangement joins TRBV24-1 to TRBJ2-2, with D maybe TRBD1 (5 bases). The CDR3 length is 13 residues. The V end was cut by 7 bases, the J end by 5 bases, with 10 bases between. Germline V CDR1 and CDR2: KGHDR, SFDVKD.

Judged by abundance, this clonotype is medium-sized (0.01 to 0.1%). The chain is built from TRBV6-5 and TRBJ2-1; perhaps TRBD1 as D (5 bases). V was shortened by 5 bases and J by 6 bases, with 14 bases between the two germline ends. Germline-derived CDR1 and CDR2 are MNHEY and SVGAGI. The CDR3 consists of 14 residues. CDR3 sequence: CASSEGFRGNEQFF. The CDR3, as DNA: TGTGCCAGCAGTGAAGGATTTAGGGGCAATGAGCAGTTCTTC.

This clonotype was recorded once. Since a much larger clone is just one base distant, this may be a read error. The gene calls are TRBV5-5 and TRBJ2-3, with 14 bases that match TRBD2. The CDR3 covers 15 residues. Germline CDR1 SGHKS, CDR2 YYEKEE (reference sequence). The CDR3 is CAGSSGLAGADTQYF. CDR3 sequence (DNA): TGTGCCGGCAGCTCGGGACTAGCGGGAGCAGATACGCAGTATTTT.

In the case of this clonotype: A read error is possible here, since a much larger clone lies one base away. The CDR3 ends on some other residue instead of the conserved phenylalanine or tryptophan, so this is likely a read error. V gene TRBV7-6 combines with J gene TRBJ2-5; no reliable D call. The CDR3 totals 15 residues. Germline values: CDR1 SGHVS, CDR2 FNYEAQ. The germline V and J ends were trimmed by 1 base and 3 bases, with 12 bases remaining between them. CDR3 sequence reads: CASSLVPSREETQYS. The CDR3, as DNA: TGTGCCAGCAGCTTAGTTCCTTCAAGAGAAGAGACCCAGTACTCC.

The V call is TRBV7-9, the J call TRBJ2-1; D is possibly TRBD1 (6 bases). The germline V gene has CDR1 SEHNR and CDR2 FQNEAQ (reference sequence). Trimming cost V 1 base and J 8 bases, with 12 bases left between them. The CDR3 has 14 amino acids. The CDR3 DNA sequence: TGTGCCAGCAGCTTAGAGGACAGCTTTTATGAGCAGTTCTTC. Its protein product is CASSLEDSFYEQFF.

This clonotype showed up many times. The rearrangement links TRBV29-1 to TRBJ1-1; D unresolved. V lost 6 bases and J 0 bases, leaving 14 bases between the germline ends. The germline CDR1 and CDR2 sequences are SQVTM and ANQGSEA. This CDR3 region has 14 residues. CDR3 residues: CSVRRTGMNTEAFF. CDR3 bases: TGCAGCGTGCGAAGGACGGGAATGAACACTGAAGCTTTCTTT.

This clonotype was observed at least ten times. V gene TRBV29-1 combines with J gene TRBJ2-2; 10 positions match TRBD2. CDR1 and CDR2 (germline): SQVTM, ANQGSEA. V shed 1 base and J 0 bases; nucleotides not matched to a gene: 2. There are 16 residues in the CDR3. This CDR3 is CSVEGLAGANTGELFF. CDR3 nucleotides: TGCAGCGTTGAAGGACTAGCGGGTGCGAACACCGGGGAGCTGTTTTTT.

This clonotype was counted at least ten times. This sequence joins TRBV6-1 and TRBJ1-1; D possibly corresponds to TRBD1 (6 bases). CDR3 length equals 15 residues. The germline CDR1 and CDR2 sequences are MNHNS and SASEGT. Deletions cut 4 bases from V and 3 bases from J, with 15 bases between. CDR3 protein: CASSAPGGGHTEAFF. The CDR3 DNA follows: TGTGCCAGCAGTGCCCCGGGGGGGGGGCACACTGAAGCTTTCTTT.

This clonotype was recorded many times. V gene TRBV20-1 combines with J gene TRBJ2-5; tentatively, D is TRBD1 or TRBD2 (5 bases each). With 2 bases removed from V and 1 base from J, the gap between germline ends came to 11 bases. The CDR3 extends over 14 amino acids. Germline values: CDR1 DFQATT, CDR2 SNEGSKA (reference sequence). CDR3 amino acids: CSARLGVAQETQYF. CDR3 nucleotides: TGCAGTGCTAGATTGGGGGTAGCCCAAGAGACCCAGTACTTC.

The table lists this clonotype with many counts. The chain has TRBV3-1 and TRBJ2-5; 8 bases are shared with TRBD1. The CDR3 extends over 16 amino acids. Looked up from germline, CDR1 is LGHDT and CDR2 is YNNKEL (reference sequence). V was pared by 4 bases and J by 0 bases, with 7 bases of the junction left unmatched. CDR3 DNA sequence: TGTGCCAGCAGCCTCTCGACAGGGGAGTACCAAGAGACCCAGTACTTC. This gives the protein CASSLSTGEYQETQYF.

This clonotype was recorded many times. This chain links TRBV20-1 with TRBJ2-1; TRBD2 matches at 10 bases. The length of the CDR3 is 10 residues. After removal of 5 bases from V and 12 bases from J, the junction contained 1 base not matched to a gene. Germline V gene sequence: CDR1 DFQATT, CDR2 SNEGSKA (reference sequence). In DNA, the CDR3 is TGCAGTGCTGTAGCGGGAGGGCAGTTCTTC. As protein: CSAVAGGQFF.

This clonotype occurred many times. The chain combines TRBV28 with TRBJ2-3; 10 nucleotides agree with TRBD1. The V gene's germline CDR1 is MDHEN and CDR2 SYDVKM. After removal of 5 bases from V and 2 bases from J, the junction contained 7 bases not matched to a gene. The CDR3 has 16 amino acids. The CDR3 nucleotides are TGTGCCAGCAGTCACCGGGACAGGGGCGCCACAGATACGCAGTATTTT. This translates into CASSHRDRGATDTQYF.

This clonotype appeared a few times. V gene TRBV6-5 combines with J gene TRBJ1-5; the match to TRBD1 covers 11 bases. In germline, CDR1 is MNHEY, CDR2 SVGAGI. This CDR3 region has 15 residues. V lost 6 bases, J lost 6 bases, and 7 bases stayed unmatched. This chain's CDR3 is CASSLTGTGGQPQHF. Here the CDR3 DNA reads TGTGCCAGCAGCCTAACCGGGACAGGGGGTCAGCCCCAGCATTTT.

V gene TRBV20-1 combines with J gene TRBJ1-5; possibly TRBD1 for D (5 bases). This CDR3 spans 13 amino acids. The germline V gene has CDR1 DFQATT and CDR2 SNEGSKA (reference sequence). V was trimmed by 6 bases and J by 5 bases, leaving 14 bases between them. The CDR3, as DNA: TGCAGTGCAACGCCGGGACGGTATCAGCCCCAGCATTTT. It specifies CSATPGRYQPQHF.

The chain couples TRBV2 to TRBJ1-2, with 9 positions matching TRBD1. CDR3 length: 15 residues. CDR1 and CDR2 (germline): SNHLY, FYNNEI. With V trimmed by 5 bases and J by 2 bases, 6 bases remained unmatched. The CDR3 DNA follows: TGTGCCAGCAGTATAGACAGGGGGTCGAACTATGGCTACACCTTC. Encoded protein: CASSIDRGSNYGYTF. Based on the CDR3 plus reference TRBV2 and TRBJ1-2, the full variable domain is EPEVTQTPSHQVTQMGQEVILRCVPISNHLYFYWYRQILGQKVEFLVSFYNNEISEKSEIFDDQFSVERPDGSNFTLKIRSTKLEDSAMYFCASSIDRGSNYGYTFGSGTRLTVV.

There are many counts of this clonotype. The DNA for the CDR3 is TGCGCCAGCAGCCAAGGGCCAGCGGGGGGGCTTCAGTACTTC. Amino acids: CASSQGPAGGLQYF. The J gene is TRBJ2-4, the V gene TRBV4-1; TRBD2 matches at 10 bases. The CDR3 is 14 amino acids. The germline V gene has CDR1 MGHRA and CDR2 YSYEKL. V was clipped by 1 base and J by 11 bases; unmatched bases: 5.

This clonotype showed up many times. The J gene is TRBJ2-7, the V gene TRBV29-1; the match to TRBD1 covers 8 bases. With V trimmed by 7 bases and J by 5 bases, 7 bases remained unmatched. Germline V gives CDR1 SQVTM, CDR2 ANQGSEA. The CDR3 contains 12 residues. The CDR3 protein is CSARGTGNEQYF. The DNA for the CDR3 is TGCAGCGCTCGTGGGACAGGTAACGAGCAGTACTTC.

The chain uses TRBV7-6 and TRBJ2-5; 9 nucleotides match TRBD2. V lost 5 bases to trimming and J lost 0 bases; unmatched junction nucleotides: 10. This CDR3 has 17 amino acids. Germline V gives CDR1 SGHVS, CDR2 FNYEAQ. CDR3 DNA sequence: TGTGCCAGCAGCCCCCGGGGTAGCGGGGGCCACCAAGAGACCCAGTACTTC. It translates to CASSPRGSGGHQETQYF.

This clonotype was seen ten or more times. This chain connects TRBV7-6 to TRBJ1-1; D is unresolved. The CDR3 has 13 residues. Germline CDR1 SGHVS, CDR2 FNYEAQ. V was cut by 5 bases and J by 2 bases, with 9 bases left in between. The CDR3 region has the DNA TGTGCCAGCAGCCATAGCGGAAACACTGAAGCTTTCTTT. This codes for CASSHSGNTEAFF.

This clonotype was recorded at least ten times. J is TRBJ2-5 and V is TRBV24-1; 10 bases agree with TRBD2. With 0 bases clipped from V and 2 bases from J, the junction kept 8 bases outside the gene matches. Germline values: CDR1 KGHDR, CDR2 SFDVKD. The CDR3 contains 18 residues. The CDR3 protein is CATSDLKREGLGQETQYF. CDR3 bases: TGTGCCACCAGTGATTTGAAGCGGGAGGGCCTCGGGCAAGAGACCCAGTACTTC.

This chain uses TRBV4-1 with TRBJ2-1, with D unclear. Between the trimmed V and J ends, which lost 1 base and 8 bases, there was a span of 15 bases. CDR1 is MGHRA and CDR2 is YSYEKL in the germline V gene. This CDR3 region has 15 residues. This chain's CDR3 is CASSQGSSPPDEQFF. The CDR3 nucleotides read TGCGCCAGCAGCCAAGGGTCCTCCCCTCCGGATGAGCAGTTCTTC.

This clonotype was counted a few times. The chain links TRBV19 to TRBJ2-1; 7 nucleotides align to TRBD2. V gave up 6 bases and J gave up 1 base; unmatched junction bases: 6. The CDR3 extends over 15 amino acids. Germline CDR1 reads LNHDA; CDR2 reads SQIVND (reference sequence). The CDR3 loop is CASRPPGGSYNEQFF. CDR3 sequence (DNA): TGTGCCAGTAGACCCCCCGGGGGGTCCTACAATGAGCAGTTCTTC.

J is TRBJ1-6 and V is TRBV23-1; 8 nucleotides agree with TRBD1. TRBV23-1 is assigned to the ORF class and has an uncertain function. V shed 7 bases, J shed 8 bases, and the junction held 16 bases outside the gene matches. CDR3 length: 17 amino acids. In nucleotides, the CDR3 is TGCGCCAGCAACGGTGACAGGGGACCAACTCGGGATTCACCCCTCCACTTT. Amino acid sequence: CASNGDRGPTRDSPLHF.

The V gene is TRBV6-2 or TRBV6-3, the J gene TRBJ1-1; 7 nucleotides align to TRBD1. CDR3 length: 15 amino acids. The V segment lost 5 bases and the J segment 0 bases; nucleotides outside the gene matches: 6. Germline CDR1 and CDR2: MNHEY and SVGEGT. CDR3 nucleotide sequence: TGTGCCAGCAGTCCAACAGGGGCGATGAACACTGAAGCTTTCTTT. As protein: CASSPTGAMNTEAFF.

The chain has TRBV20-1 and TRBJ1-2; D call uncertain. Germline-derived CDR1 and CDR2 are DFQATT and SNEGSKA (reference sequence). With 3 bases removed from V and 4 bases from J, the gap between germline ends came to 12 bases. The CDR3 contains 13 residues. The CDR3 loop reads CSASLLISYGYTF. CDR3 in DNA: TGCAGTGCTAGCTTGCTGATAAGCTATGGCTACACCTTC.